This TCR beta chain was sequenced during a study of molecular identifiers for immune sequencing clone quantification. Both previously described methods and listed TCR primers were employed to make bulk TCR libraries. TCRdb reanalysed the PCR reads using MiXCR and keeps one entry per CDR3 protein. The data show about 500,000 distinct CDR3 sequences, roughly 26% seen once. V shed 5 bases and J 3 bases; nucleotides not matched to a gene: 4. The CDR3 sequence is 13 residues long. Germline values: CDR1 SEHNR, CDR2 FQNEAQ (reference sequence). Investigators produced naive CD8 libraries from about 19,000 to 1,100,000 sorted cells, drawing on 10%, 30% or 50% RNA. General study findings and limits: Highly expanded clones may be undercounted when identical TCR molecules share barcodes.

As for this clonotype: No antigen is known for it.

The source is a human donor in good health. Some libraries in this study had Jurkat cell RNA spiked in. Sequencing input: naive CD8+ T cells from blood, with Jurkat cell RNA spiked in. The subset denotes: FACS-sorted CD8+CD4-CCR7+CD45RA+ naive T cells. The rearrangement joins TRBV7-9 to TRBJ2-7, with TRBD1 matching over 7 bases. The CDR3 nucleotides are TGTGCCAGCAGCGCGTACAGGGGCTACGAGCAGTACTTC. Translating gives CASSAYRGYEQYF.